Here is one TCR beta chain with its context. Authors' analysis steps: Using reference gene primer amplification, nucleated cell counts were estimated. Sequenced by immunoSEQ multiplex PCR; TCRdb stores in-frame clones only, minus some. V, J and clone size were drawn from that table, and D and trimming were deduced from the DNA. The sample gives fewer than 120,000 clones, roughly four fifths of which show up once; approximately 17% is in the top ten. These data belong to a study of blood T cell repertoires in COVID-19. Whole-study context: Sites in the United States, Italy and Spain provided acute and convalescent COVID-19 samples.

Trimming removed 6 bases at V and 6 bases at J, with 20 bases between. The CDR3 extends over 15 amino acids. Germline CDR1 and CDR2: MDHEN and SYDVKM. J is TRBJ1-2 and V is TRBV28, with D hard to call. The sequence was collected from an older woman with acute or convalescent COVID-19. The sample was peripheral blood. The CDR3 loop is CASRRTAYTLDGYTF. The CDR3 DNA reads as TGTGCCAGCAGGCGAACAGCTTATACTCTGGATGGCTACACCTTC.